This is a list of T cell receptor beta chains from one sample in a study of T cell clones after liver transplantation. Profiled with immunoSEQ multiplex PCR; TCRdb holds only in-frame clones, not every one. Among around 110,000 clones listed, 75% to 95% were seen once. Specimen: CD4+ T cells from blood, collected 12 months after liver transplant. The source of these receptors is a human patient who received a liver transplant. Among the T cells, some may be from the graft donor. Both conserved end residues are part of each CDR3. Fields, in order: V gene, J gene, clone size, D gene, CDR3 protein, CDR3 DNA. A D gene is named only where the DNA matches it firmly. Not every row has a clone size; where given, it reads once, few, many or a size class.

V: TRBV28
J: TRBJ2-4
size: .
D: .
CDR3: CASSLSGPAKNIQYF
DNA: TGTGCCAGCAGTTTATCGGGGCCCGCCAAAAACATTCAGTACTTC

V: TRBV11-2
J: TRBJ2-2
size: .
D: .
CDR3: CASSLVVQTGELFF
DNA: TGTGCCAGCAGCTTAGTAGTACAGACCGGGGAGCTGTTTTTT

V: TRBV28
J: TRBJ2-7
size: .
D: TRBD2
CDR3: CASSPHRGDSYEQYF
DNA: TGTGCCAGCAGCCCTCACCGGGGGGACTCCTACGAGCAGTACTTC

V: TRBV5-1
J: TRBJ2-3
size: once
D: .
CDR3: CASRPRSWGTDTQYF
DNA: TGCGCCAGCCGCCCCCGGAGCTGGGGCACAGATACGCAGTATTTT

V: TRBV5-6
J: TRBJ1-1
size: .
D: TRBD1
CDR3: CASSYDRVPEAFF
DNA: TGTGCCAGCAGCTACGACAGGGTGCCTGAAGCTTTCTTT

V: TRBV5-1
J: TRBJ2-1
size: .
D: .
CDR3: CASQGGGSMSSYNEQFF
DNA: TGCGCCAGCCAAGGAGGGGGCTCAATGAGCTCCTACAATGAGCAGTTCTTC

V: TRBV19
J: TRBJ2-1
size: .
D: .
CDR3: CASSSEGNEQFF
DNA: TGTGCCAGTAGTTCCGAGGGGAATGAGCAGTTCTTC

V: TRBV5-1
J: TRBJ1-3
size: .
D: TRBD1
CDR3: CASSSATGGYSGNTIYF
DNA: TGCGCCAGCAGCTCGGCAACAGGGGGCTACTCTGGAAACACCATATATTTT

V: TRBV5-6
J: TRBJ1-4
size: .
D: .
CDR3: CASSLEAGLNEKLFF
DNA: TGTGCCAGCAGCTTGGAGGCAGGGCTGAACGAAAAACTGTTTTTT

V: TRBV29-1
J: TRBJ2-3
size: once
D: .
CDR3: CSVEGADTQYF
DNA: TGCAGCGTTGAGGGAGCAGATACGCAGTATTTT

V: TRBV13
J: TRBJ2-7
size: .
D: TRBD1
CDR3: CASSVGTGVYGQYF
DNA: TGTGCCAGCAGCGTAGGGACAGGGGTTTACGGGCAGTACTTC

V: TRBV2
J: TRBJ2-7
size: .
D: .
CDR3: CASSEDRLGTYEQYF
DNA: TGTGCCAGCAGTGAAGACCGTTTAGGGACTTACGAGCAGTACTTC

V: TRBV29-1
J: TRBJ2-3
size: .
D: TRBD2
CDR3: CSVEDATRGADTQYF
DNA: TGCAGCGTTGAAGATGCGACTCGGGGGGCAGATACGCAGTATTTT

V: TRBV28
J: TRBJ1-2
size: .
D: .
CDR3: CASSISQIYGYTF
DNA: TGTGCCAGCAGTATCTCTCAGATCTATGGCTACACCTTC

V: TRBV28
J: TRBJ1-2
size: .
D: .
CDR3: CASAKERRNGYGYTF
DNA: TGTGCCAGCGCAAAGGAGCGGCGGAATGGATATGGCTACACCTTC

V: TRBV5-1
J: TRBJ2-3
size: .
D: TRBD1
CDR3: CASSLAVDRGDSPQYF
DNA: TGCGCCAGCAGCTTGGCCGTGGACAGGGGGGATTCCCCGCAGTATTTT

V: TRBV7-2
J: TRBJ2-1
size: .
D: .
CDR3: CASSPQAASLYNEQFF
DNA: TGTGCCAGCAGCCCCCAGGCTGCCAGTTTATACAATGAGCAGTTCTTC

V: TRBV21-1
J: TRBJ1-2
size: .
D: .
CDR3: CASSRPGFYGYTF
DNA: TGTGCCAGCAGCCGACCGGGGTTCTATGGCTACACCTTC

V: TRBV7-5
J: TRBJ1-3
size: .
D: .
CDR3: CVRSLGSGGRRSGNTIYF
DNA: TGTGTCAGAAGCTTAGGGTCAGGTGGCAGACGCTCTGGAAACACCATATATTTT

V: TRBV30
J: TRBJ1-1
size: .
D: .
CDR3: CAWSVRGGTEAFF
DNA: TGTGCCTGGAGTGTAAGGGGGGGCACTGAAGCTTTCTTT

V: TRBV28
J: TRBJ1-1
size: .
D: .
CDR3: CASSQVGRRTEAFF
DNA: TGTGCCAGCTCCCAAGTAGGAAGAAGAACTGAAGCTTTCTTT

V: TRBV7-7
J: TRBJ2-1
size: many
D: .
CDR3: CASSLLQDANEQFF
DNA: TGTGCCAGCAGCTTATTACAGGATGCGAATGAGCAGTTCTTC

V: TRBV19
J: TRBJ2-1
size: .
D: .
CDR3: CASSIPGLYNEQFF
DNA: TGTGCCAGTAGTATACCGGGACTCTACAATGAGCAGTTCTTC

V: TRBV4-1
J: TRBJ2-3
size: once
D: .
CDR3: CASSQVVWWESDTQYF
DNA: TGCGCCAGCAGCCAAGTGGTATGGTGGGAGTCAGATACGCAGTATTTT

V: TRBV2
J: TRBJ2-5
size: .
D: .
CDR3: CASRYQETQYF
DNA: TGTGCCAGCAGGTATCAAGAGACCCAGTACTTC

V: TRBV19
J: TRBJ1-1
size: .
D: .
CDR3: CASTPRGGVNTEAFF
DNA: TGTGCCAGTACCCCACGGGGGGGAGTGAACACTGAAGCTTTCTTT

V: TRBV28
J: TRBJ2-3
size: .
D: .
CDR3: CASSPAGGWTDTQYF
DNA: TGTGCCAGCAGTCCCGCCGGGGGATGGACAGATACGCAGTATTTT

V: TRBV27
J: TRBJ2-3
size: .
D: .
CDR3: CASSFLGMDTQYF
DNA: TGTGCCAGCAGTTTCCTGGGGATGGATACGCAGTATTTT

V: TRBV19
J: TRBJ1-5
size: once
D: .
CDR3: CASSISDGHSNQPQHF
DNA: TGTGCCAGTAGTATATCGGACGGCCATAGCAATCAGCCCCAGCATTTT

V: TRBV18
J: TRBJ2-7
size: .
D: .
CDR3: CASSPRVAGEADEQYF
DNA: TGTGCCAGCTCACCTAGGGTGGCGGGCGAAGCGGACGAGCAGTACTTC

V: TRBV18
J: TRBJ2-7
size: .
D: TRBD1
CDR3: CASSPLGDRVSKQYF
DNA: TGTGCCAGCTCACCTCTCGGGGACAGGGTCTCCAAGCAGTACTTC

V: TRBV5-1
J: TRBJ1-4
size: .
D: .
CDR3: CASSRDRPNEKLFF
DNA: TGCGCCAGCAGCCGTGACCGACCCAATGAAAAACTGTTTTTT

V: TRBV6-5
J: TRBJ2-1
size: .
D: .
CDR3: CASSRLDNEQFF
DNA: TGTGCCAGCAGTCGACTAGACAATGAGCAGTTCTTC

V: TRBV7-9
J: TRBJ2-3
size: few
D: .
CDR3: CATPPRGASTDTQYF
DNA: TGTGCCACCCCCCCAAGAGGGGCTAGCACAGATACGCAGTATTTT

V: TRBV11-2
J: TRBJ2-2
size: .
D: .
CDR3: CASSSDINTGELFF
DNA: TGTGCCAGCAGCTCGGACATCAACACCGGGGAGCTGTTTTTT

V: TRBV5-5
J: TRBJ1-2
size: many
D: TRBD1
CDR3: CASSLTGQGYTF
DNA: TGTGCCAGCAGCTTGACGGGACAGGGCTACACCTTC

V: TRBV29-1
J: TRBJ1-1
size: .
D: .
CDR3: CSVEEGVGGGPFF
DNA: TGCAGCGTTGAAGAGGGAGTAGGTGGTGGGCCTTTCTTT

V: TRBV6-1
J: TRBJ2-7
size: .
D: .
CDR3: CASSGGGSSGEQYF
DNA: TGTGCCAGCAGTGGAGGGGGGTCGAGTGGCGAGCAGTACTTC

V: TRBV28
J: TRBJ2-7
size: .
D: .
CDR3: CASSFTTYRQSYEQYF
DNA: TGTGCCAGCAGTTTCACTACCTACCGACAGTCCTACGAGCAGTACTTC

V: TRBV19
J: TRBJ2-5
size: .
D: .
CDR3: CASSTATKETQYF
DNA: TGTGCCAGTAGTACAGCGACAAAAGAGACCCAGTACTTC

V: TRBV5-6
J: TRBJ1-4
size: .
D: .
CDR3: CASSRDTNYNEKLFF
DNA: TGTGCCAGCAGCCGGGACACCAATTATAATGAAAAACTGTTTTTT

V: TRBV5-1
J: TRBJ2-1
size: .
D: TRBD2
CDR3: CASSRRETSGNEQFF
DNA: TGCGCCAGCAGCCGCCGCGAGACTAGCGGTAATGAGCAGTTCTTC

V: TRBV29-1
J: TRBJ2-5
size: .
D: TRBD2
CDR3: CSASRGLAAQGTQYF
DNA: TGCAGCGCTTCCAGAGGACTAGCTGCGCAGGGGACCCAGTACTTC

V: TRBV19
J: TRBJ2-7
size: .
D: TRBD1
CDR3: CASSPGTGRAYEQYF
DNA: TGTGCCAGTAGCCCCGGGACAGGGCGGGCCTACGAGCAGTACTTC

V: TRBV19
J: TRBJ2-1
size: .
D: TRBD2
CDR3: CASSIQPAGSYNEQFF
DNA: TGTGCCAGTAGTATACAACCAGCGGGGTCCTACAATGAGCAGTTCTTC

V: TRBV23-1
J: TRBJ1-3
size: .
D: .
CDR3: CASKQSLGNTIYF
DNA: TGCGCCAGTAAACAATCCCTCGGAAACACCATATATTTT

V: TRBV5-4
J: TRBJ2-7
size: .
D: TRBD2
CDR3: CASSLGAGRLAYEQYF
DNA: TGTGCCAGCAGCTTGGGAGCGGGACGCCTAGCCTACGAGCAGTACTTC

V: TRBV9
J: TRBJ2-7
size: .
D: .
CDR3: CASSVVGGEQYF
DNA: TGTGCCAGCAGCGTGGTAGGGGGTGAGCAGTACTTC

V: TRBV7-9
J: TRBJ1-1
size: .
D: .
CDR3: CASRDPGSGTEAFF
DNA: TGTGCCAGCAGGGACCCCGGGTCGGGGACTGAAGCTTTCTTT

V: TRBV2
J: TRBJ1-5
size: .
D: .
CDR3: CASSLLGGGNQPQHF
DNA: TGTGCCAGCAGCCTTCTGGGGGGAGGCAATCAGCCCCAGCATTTT

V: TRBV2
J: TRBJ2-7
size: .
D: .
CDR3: CASSSRGYAYEQYF
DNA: TGTGCCAGCAGTTCCAGAGGCTATGCCTACGAGCAGTACTTC

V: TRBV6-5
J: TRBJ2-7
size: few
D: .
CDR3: CASSSPGTDYEQYF
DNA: TGTGCCAGCAGTTCCCCAGGGACGGACTACGAGCAGTACTTC